This T cell receptor beta chain was obtained from a study of blood T cell repertoires in COVID-19. The overall study: Whether acute or convalescent, the COVID-19 samples came from the United States, Italy and Spain. T cells, B-cell-depleted T cells, or PBMCs provided the cDNA or gDNA that served as material.

Per the original methods: It was from reference gene primer amplification that nucleated cell counts were estimated. The protocol was immunoSEQ multiplex PCR, while the TCRdb copy is restricted to in-frame clones and leaves out a portion. That table gives V, J and clone size, and the DNA gave D and trimming. The table shows 130,000 to 150,000 clones, with approximately 90% occurring only once. V was pared by 0 bases and J by 2 bases, with 7 bases between. CDR1 and CDR2 (germline): ENHRY, SYGVKD. This CDR3 has 14 amino acids. This rearrangement joins TRBV10-3 to TRBJ1-1; D uncertain. Sequencing was performed on peripheral blood. The receptor comes from a woman aged 40-49 years with acute or convalescent COVID-19. CDR3 DNA: TGTGCCATCAGTGAGTCCCCGGGTAACACTGAAGCTTTCTTT. Translated, it gives CAISESPGNTEAFF.